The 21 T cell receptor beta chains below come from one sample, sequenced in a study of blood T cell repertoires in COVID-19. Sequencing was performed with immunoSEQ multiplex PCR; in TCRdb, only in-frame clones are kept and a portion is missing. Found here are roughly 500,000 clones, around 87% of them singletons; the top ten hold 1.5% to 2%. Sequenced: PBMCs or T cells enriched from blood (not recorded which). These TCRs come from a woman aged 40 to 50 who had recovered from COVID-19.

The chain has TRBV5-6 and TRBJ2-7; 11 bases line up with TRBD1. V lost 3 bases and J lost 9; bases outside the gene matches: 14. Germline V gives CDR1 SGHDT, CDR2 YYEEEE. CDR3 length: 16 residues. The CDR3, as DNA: TGTGCCAGCAGCTCCCCTATAGGGACAGGGGGGTTAGGGCAGTACTTC. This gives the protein CASSSPIGTGGLGQYF.

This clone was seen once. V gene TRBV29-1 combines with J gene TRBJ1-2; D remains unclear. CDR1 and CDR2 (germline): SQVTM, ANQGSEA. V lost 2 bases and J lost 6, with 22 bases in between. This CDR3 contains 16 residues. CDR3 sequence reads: CSVESLGYGVRNGYTF. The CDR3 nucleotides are TGCAGCGTTGAATCTCTTGGGTACGGGGTTAGGAATGGCTACACCTTC. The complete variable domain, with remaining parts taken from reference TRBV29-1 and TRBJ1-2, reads SAVISQKPSRDICQRGTSLTIQCQVDSQVTMMFWYRQQPGQSLTLIATANQGSEATYESGFVIDKFPISRPNLTFSTLTVSNMSPEDSSIYLCSVESLGYGVRNGYTFGSGTRLTVV.

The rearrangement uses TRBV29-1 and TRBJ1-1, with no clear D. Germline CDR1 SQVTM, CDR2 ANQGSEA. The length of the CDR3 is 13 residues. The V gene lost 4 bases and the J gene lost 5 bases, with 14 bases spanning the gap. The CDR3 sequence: CSVGPLWETEAFF. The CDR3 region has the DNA TGCAGCGTTGGCCCCCTTTGGGAGACTGAAGCTTTCTTT.

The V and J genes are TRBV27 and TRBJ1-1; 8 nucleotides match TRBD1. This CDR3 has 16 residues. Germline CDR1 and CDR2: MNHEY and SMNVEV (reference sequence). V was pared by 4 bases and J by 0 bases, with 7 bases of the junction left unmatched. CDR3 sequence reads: CASSYGTGDMNTEAFF. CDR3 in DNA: TGTGCCAGCAGTTACGGGACAGGAGACATGAACACTGAAGCTTTCTTT.

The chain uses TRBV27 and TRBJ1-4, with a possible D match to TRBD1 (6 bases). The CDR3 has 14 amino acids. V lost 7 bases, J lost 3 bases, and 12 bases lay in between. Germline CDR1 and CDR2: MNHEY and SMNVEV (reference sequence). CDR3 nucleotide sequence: TGTGCCAGCACAAAACAGGGTTCTAATGAAAAACTGTTTTTT. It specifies CASTKQGSNEKLFF.

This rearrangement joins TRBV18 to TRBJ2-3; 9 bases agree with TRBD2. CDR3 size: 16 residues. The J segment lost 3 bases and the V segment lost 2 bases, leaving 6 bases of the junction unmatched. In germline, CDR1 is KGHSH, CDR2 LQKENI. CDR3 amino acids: CASSPVSGSLTDTQYF. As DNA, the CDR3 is TGTGCCAGCTCACCAGTTAGCGGGAGCCTAACAGATACGCAGTATTTT.

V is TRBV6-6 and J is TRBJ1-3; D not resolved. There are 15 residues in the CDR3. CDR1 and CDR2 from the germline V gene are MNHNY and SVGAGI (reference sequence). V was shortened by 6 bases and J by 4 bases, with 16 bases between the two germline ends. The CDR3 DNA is TGTGCCAGCAGAACGGACTCAACGGAAGGAAACACCATATATTTT. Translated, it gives CASRTDSTEGNTIYF.

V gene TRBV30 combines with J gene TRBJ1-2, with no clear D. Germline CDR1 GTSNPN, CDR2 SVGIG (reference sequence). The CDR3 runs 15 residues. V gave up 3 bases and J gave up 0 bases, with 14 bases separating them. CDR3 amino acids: CAWRTSRIPNYGYTF. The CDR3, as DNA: TGTGCCTGGAGGACCTCGAGGATACCTAACTATGGCTACACCTTC.

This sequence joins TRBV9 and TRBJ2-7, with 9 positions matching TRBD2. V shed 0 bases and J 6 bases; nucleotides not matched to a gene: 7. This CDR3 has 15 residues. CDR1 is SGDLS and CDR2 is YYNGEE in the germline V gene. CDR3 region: CASSVGGSGSFEQYF. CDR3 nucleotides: TGTGCCAGCAGCGTAGGTGGTAGCGGGAGTTTCGAGCAGTACTTC.

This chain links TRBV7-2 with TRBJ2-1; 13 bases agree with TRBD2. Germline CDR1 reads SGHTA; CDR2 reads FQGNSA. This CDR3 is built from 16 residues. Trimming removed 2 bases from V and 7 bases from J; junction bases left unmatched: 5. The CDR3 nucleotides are TGTGCCAGCAGCTTAACGAGGACTAGCGGGAGAAATGAGCAGTTCTTC. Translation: CASSLTRTSGRNEQFF.

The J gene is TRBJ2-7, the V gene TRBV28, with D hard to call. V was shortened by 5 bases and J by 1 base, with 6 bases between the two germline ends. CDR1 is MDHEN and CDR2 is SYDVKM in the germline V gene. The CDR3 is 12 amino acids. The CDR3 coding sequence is TGTGCCAGCAGTAGACTGTCCTACGAGCAGTACTTC. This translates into CASSRLSYEQYF.

The DNA for the CDR3 is TGTGCCAGCAGTCAGAGACAGGGGCCCTTCTTT. Its translation: CASSQRQGPFF. The rearrangement links TRBV11-3 to TRBJ1-1; 8 bases map to TRBD1. This CDR3 has 11 residues. Germline CDR1 SGHNT, CDR2 YENEEA. V was pared by 6 bases and J by 14 bases, with 8 bases of the junction left unmatched. Drawing the rest from reference TRBV11-3 and TRBJ1-1, the complete variable domain is EAGVVQSPRYKIIEKKQPVAFWCNPISGHNTLYWYLQNLGQGPELLIRYENEEAVDDSQLPKDRFSAERLKGVDSTLKIQPAELGDSAVYLCASSQRQGPFFGQGTRLTVV.

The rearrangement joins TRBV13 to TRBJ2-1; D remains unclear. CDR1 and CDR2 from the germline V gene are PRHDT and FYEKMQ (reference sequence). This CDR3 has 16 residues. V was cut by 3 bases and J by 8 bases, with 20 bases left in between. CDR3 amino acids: CASSFRPTSTIDEQFF. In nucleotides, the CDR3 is TGTGCCAGCAGCTTCAGGCCAACCTCTACCATAGATGAGCAGTTCTTC.

This CDR3 reads CASRLGTARQETQYF. DNA of the CDR3: TGTGCAAGTCGCTTGGGGACAGCCCGCCAAGAGACCCAGTACTTC. The J gene is TRBJ2-5, the V gene TRBV12-2; whether TRBD1, the table's D call, matches the DNA was not checked. TRBV12-2 is an annotated pseudogene. The CDR3 consists of 15 residues.

Here the CDR3 DNA reads TGTGCCAGTAGTATATGGGCCGCTAGCGGGATGACAGATACGCAGTATTTT. Protein sequence: CASSIWAASGMTDTQYF. The gene calls are TRBV19 and TRBJ2-3; 9 positions match TRBD2. Germline CDR1 and CDR2: LNHDA and SQIVND (reference sequence). V dropped 2 bases and J dropped 3; count of bases not matched to a gene: 9. The CDR3 has 17 amino acids.

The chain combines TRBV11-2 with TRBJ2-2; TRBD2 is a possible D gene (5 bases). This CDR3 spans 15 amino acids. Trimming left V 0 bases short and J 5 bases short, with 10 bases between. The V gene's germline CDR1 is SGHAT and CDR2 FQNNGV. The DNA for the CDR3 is TGTGCCAGCAGCTTAGATTCTAGCCTGACCGGGGAGCTGTTTTTT. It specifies CASSLDSSLTGELFF. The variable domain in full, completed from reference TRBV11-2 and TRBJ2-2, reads EAGVAQSPRYKIIEKRQSVAFWCNPISGHATLYWYQQILGQGPKLLIQFQNNGVVDDSQLPKDRFSAERLKGVDSTLKIQPAKLEDSAVYLCASSLDSSLTGELFFGEGSRLTVL.

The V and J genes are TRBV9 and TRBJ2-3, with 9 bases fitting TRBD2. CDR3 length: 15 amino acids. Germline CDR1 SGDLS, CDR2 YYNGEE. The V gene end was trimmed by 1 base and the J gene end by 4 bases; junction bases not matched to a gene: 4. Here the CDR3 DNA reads TGTGCCAGCAGCGTACGCGGGAGGGCCGCAGATACGCAGTATTTT. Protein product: CASSVRGRAADTQYF.

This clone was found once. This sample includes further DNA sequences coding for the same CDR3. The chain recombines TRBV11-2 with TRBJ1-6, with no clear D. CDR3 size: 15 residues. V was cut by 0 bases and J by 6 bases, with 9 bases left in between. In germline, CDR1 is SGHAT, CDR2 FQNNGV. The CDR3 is CASSLDGPGNSPLHF. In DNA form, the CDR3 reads TGTGCCAGCAGCTTAGATGGGCCCGGTAATTCACCCCTCCACTTT.

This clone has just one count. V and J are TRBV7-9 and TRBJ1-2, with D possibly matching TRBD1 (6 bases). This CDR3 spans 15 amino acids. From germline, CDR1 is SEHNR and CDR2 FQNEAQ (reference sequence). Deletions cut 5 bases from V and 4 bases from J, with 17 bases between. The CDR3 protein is CASSQLRGLTYGYTF. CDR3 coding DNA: TGTGCCAGCAGCCAACTCAGGGGTCTCACCTATGGCTACACCTTC. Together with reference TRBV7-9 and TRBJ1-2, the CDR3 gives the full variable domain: DTGVSQNPRHKITKRGQNVTFRCDPISEHNRLYWYRQTLGQGPEFLTYFQNEAQLEKSRLLSDRFSAERPKGSFSTLEIQRTEQGDSAMYLCASSQLRGLTYGYTFGSGTRLTVV.

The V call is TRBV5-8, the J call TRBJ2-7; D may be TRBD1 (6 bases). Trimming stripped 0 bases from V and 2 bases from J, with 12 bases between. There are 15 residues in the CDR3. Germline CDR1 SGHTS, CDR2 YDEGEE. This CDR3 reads CASSLAGVFTYEQYF. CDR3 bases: TGTGCCAGCAGCTTGGCAGGGGTTTTCACCTACGAGCAGTACTTC.

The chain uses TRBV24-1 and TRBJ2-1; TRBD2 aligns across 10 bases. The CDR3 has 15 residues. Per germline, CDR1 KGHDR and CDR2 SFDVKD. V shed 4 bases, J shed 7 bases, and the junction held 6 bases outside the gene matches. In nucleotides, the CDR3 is TGTGCCACCAGTGAACCTAGCGGGAGTGGTAATGAGCAGTTCTTC. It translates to CATSEPSGSGNEQFF.